These 4 T cell receptor beta chains were all obtained from the same sample, sequenced in a study of OX40 agonist ivuxolimab in advanced cancers. Profiling relied on immunoSEQ multiplex PCR, and the TCRdb table lists in-frame clones only, not all of them. Among some 80,000 clones listed, roughly 82% were seen once. Source: CD4+ or CD8+ T cells sorted from blood, taken in a trial of the OX40 agonist ivuxolimab. These receptors were collected from an adult with an advanced solid tumor such as melanoma, head and neck, liver or kidney cancer.

This chain uses TRBV5-1 with TRBJ2-1, with 8 bases lining up with TRBD1. The CDR3 runs to 15 residues. The germline gives CDR1 SGHRS, CDR2 YFSETQ. The V gene end was trimmed by 0 bases and the J gene end by 7 bases; junction bases not matched to a gene: 6. The CDR3 here is CASSLEGTGLNEQFF. The CDR3 DNA reads as TGCGCCAGCAGCTTGGAAGGGACAGGCTTAAATGAGCAGTTCTTC.

This clone was seen a single time. The chain employs TRBV7-3 and TRBJ2-1; 9 bases are a match to TRBD2. The CDR3 totals 16 residues. Germline CDR1 and CDR2: SGHTA and FQGTGA. The V and J ends lost 1 base and 4 bases, in that order; junction bases with no gene match: 5. DNA for the CDR3: TGTGCCAGCAGCTTAAGGGGTACTAGCGGGTACAATGAGCAGTTCTTC. It is translated as CASSLRGTSGYNEQFF.

V usage is TRBV30 and J usage is TRBJ1-1; possibly TRBD1 for D (5 bases). The CDR3 contains 14 residues. From germline, CDR1 is GTSNPN and CDR2 SVGIG (reference sequence). Trimming left V 3 bases short and J 3 bases short, with 14 bases between. The CDR3 spells CAWRAGGVYTEAFF. CDR3 nucleotides: TGTGCCTGGAGGGCCGGGGGGGTCTACACTGAAGCTTTCTTT. Combining the CDR3 with reference TRBV30 and TRBJ1-1 gives the whole variable domain SQTIHQWPATLVQPVGSPLSLECTVEGTSNPNLYWYRQAAGRGLQLLFYSVGIGQISSEVPQNLSASRPQDRQFILSSKKLLLSDSGFYLCAWRAGGVYTEAFFGQGTRLTVV.

This chain links TRBV5-5 with TRBJ1-2; no definite D call. V dropped 0 bases and J dropped 8 bases, with 8 bases sitting between them. The CDR3 consists of 12 residues. From germline, CDR1 is SGHKS and CDR2 YYEKEE (reference sequence). CDR3 nucleotide sequence: TGTGCCAGCAGCTTGGCCGGAGGCGGCTACACCTTC. This encodes CASSLAGGGYTF.